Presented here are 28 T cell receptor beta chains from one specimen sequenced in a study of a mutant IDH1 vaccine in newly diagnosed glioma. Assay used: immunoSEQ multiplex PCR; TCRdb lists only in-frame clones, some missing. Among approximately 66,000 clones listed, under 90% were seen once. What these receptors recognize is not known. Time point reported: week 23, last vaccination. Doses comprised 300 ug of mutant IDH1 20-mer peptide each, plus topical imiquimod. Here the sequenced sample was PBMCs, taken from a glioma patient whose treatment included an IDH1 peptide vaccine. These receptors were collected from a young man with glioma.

The CDR3 DNA is TGTGCCGTCAGTAGTAGCAATCAGCCCCAGCATTTT. As protein: CAVSSSNQPQHF. The chain joins TRBV11-3 to TRBJ1-5; D gene uncertain. Germline CDR1 and CDR2: SGHNT and YENEEA. CDR3 length equals 12 residues. V shed 11 bases and J shed 0 bases, with 8 bases lying between them. Full variable domain (remainder filled in from reference TRBV11-3 and TRBJ1-5): EAGVVQSPRYKIIEKKQPVAFWCNPISGHNTLYWYLQNLGQGPELLIRYENEEAVDDSQLPKDRFSAERLKGVDSTLKIQPAELGDSAVYLCAVSSSNQPQHFGDGTRLSIL.

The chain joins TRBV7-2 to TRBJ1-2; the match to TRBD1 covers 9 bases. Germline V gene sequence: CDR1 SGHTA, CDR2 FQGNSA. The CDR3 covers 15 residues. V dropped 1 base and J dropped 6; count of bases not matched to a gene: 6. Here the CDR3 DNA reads TGTGCCAGCAGCTTAGAACAGGGGGCCCCAGATGGCTACACCTTC. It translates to CASSLEQGAPDGYTF.

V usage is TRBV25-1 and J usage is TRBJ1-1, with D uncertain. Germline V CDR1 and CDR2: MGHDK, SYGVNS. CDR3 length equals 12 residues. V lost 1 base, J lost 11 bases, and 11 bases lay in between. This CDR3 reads CASSELGEGAFF. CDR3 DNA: TGTGCCAGCAGTGAATTGGGTGAAGGGGCTTTCTTT.

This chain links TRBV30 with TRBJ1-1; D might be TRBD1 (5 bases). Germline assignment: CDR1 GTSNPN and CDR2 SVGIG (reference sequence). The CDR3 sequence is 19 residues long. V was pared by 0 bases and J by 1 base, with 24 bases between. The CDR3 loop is CAWSVKGVRGAVRNTEAFF. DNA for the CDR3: TGTGCCTGGAGTGTAAAAGGAGTTAGGGGCGCGGTGAGGAACACTGAAGCTTTCTTT.

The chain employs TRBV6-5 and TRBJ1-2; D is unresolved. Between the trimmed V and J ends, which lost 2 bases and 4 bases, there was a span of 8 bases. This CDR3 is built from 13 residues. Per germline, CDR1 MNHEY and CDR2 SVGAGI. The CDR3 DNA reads TGTGCCAGCAGTTACGGGGAGGTCTATGGCTACACCTTC. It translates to CASSYGEVYGYTF.

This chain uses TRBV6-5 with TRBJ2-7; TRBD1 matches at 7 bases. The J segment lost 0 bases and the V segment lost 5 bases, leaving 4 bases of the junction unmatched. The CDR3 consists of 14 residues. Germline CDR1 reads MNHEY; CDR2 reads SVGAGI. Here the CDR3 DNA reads TGTGCCAGCAGTCGGACAGGCGGCTCCTACGAGCAGTACTTC. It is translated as CASSRTGGSYEQYF.

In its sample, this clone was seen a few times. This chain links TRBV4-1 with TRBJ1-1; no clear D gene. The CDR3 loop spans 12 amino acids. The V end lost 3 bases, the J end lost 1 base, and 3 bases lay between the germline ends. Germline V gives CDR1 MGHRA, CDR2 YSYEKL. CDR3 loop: CASSQANTEAFF. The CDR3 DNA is TGCGCCAGCAGCCAGGCGAACACTGAAGCTTTCTTT.

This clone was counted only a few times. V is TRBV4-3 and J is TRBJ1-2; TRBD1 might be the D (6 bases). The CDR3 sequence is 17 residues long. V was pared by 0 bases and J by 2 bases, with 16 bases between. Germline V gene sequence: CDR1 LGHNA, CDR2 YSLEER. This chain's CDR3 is CASSQDIRTEINYGYTF. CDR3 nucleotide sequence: TGCGCCAGCAGCCAAGACATCAGGACAGAGATAAACTATGGCTACACCTTC.

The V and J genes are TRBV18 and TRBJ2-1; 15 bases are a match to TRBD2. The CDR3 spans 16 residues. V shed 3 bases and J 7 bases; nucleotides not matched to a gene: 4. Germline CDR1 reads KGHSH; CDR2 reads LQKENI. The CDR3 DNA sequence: TGTGCCAGCTCACCCGGACTAGCGGGAGGGCAAAATGAGCAGTTCTTC. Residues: CASSPGLAGGQNEQFF. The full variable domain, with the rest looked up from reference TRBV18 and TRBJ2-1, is NAGVMQNPRHLVRRRGQEARLRCSPMKGHSHVYWYRQLPEEGLKFMVYLQKENIIDESGMPKERFSAEFPKEGPSILRIQQVVRGDSAAYFCASSPGLAGGQNEQFFGPGTRLTVL.

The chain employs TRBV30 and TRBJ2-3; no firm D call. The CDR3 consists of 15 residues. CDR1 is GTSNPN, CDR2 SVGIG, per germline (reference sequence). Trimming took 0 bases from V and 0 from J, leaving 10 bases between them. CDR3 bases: TGTGCCTGGAGTGTACATCAGGTCAGCACAGATACGCAGTATTTT. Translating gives CAWSVHQVSTDTQYF.

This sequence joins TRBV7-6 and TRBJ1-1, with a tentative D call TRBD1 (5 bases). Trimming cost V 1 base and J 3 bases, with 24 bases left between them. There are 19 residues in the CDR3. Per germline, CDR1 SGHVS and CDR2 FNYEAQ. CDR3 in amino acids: CASSLVVRGPELKDTEAFF. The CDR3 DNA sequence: TGTGCCAGCAGCTTAGTAGTTAGGGGCCCGGAGCTCAAGGACACTGAAGCTTTCTTT.

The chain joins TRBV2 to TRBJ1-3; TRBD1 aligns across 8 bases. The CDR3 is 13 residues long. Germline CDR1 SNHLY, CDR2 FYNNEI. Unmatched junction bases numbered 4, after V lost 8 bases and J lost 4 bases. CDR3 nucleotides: TGTGCCAGCGGACGGACAGGGGGAAACACCATATATTTT. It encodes CASGRTGGNTIYF.

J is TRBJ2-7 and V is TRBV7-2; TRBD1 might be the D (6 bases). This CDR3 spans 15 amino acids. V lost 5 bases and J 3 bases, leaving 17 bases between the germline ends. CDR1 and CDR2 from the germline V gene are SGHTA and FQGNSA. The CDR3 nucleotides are TGTGCCAGCAGCATGACCGGGACACAACGCTACGAGCAGTACTTC. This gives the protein CASSMTGTQRYEQYF.

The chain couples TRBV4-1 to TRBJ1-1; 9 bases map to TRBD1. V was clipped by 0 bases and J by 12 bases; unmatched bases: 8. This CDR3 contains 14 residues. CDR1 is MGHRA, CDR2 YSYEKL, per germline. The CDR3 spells CASSQDGTGSRSFF. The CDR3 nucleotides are TGCGCCAGCAGCCAAGACGGGACAGGGAGTAGATCTTTCTTT.

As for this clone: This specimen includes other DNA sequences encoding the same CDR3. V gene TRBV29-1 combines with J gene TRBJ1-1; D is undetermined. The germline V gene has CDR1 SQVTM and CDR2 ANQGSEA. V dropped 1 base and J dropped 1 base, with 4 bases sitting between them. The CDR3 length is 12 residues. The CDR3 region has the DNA TGCAGCGTTGAAGGGGGGAACACTGAAGCTTTCTTT. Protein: CSVEGGNTEAFF. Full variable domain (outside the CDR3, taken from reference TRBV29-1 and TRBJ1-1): SAVISQKPSRDICQRGTSLTIQCQVDSQVTMMFWYRQQPGQSLTLIATANQGSEATYESGFVIDKFPISRPNLTFSTLTVSNMSPEDSSIYLCSVEGGNTEAFFGQGTRLTVV.

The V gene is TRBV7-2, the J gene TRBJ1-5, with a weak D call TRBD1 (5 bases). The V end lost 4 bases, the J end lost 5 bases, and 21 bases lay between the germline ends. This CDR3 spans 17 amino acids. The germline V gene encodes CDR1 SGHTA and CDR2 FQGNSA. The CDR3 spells CASSSIRPGTYHQPQHF. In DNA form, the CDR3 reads TGTGCCAGCAGCTCAATAAGACCCGGGACCTATCATCAGCCCCAGCATTTT.

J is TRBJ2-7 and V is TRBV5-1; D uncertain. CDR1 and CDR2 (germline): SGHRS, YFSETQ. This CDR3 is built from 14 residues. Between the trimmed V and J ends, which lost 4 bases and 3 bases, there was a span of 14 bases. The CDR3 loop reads CASSRDLTGYEQYF. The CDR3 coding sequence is TGCGCCAGCAGCCGCGACCTCACCGGCTACGAGCAGTACTTC.

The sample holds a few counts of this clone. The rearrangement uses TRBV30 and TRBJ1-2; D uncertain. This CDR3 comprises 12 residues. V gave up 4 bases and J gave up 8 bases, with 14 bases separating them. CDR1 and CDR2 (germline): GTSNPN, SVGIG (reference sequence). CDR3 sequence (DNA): TGTGCCTGGATAGGACGGGCGGAGGGCTACACCTTC. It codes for CAWIGRAEGYTF.

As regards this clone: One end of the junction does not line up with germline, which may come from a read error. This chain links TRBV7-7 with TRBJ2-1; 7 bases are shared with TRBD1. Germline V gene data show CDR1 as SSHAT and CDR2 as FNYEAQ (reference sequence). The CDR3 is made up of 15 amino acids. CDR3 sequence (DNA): TGTGCTAGCAGCTTAGGAGAGGGGGCTTACAATGAGCAGTTCTTC. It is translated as CASSLGEGAYNEQFF.

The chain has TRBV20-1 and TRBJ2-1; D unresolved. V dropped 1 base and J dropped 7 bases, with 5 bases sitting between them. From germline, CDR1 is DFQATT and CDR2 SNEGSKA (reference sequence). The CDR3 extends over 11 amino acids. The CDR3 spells CSARVGNEQFF. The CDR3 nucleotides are TGCAGTGCTAGAGTGGGGAATGAGCAGTTCTTC.

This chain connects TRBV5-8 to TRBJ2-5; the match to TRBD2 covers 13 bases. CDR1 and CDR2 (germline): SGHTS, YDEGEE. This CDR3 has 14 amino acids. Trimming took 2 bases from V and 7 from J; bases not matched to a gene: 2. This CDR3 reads CASSFTSGGGTQYF. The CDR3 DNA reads TGTGCCAGCAGCTTTACTAGCGGGGGGGGGACCCAGTACTTC.

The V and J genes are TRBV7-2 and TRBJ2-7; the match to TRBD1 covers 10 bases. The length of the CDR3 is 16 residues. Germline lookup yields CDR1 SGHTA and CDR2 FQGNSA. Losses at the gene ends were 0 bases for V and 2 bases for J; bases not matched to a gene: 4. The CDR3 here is CASSLAGTGAPYEQYF. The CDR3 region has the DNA TGTGCCAGCAGCTTAGCCGGGACAGGGGCCCCCTACGAGCAGTACTTC.

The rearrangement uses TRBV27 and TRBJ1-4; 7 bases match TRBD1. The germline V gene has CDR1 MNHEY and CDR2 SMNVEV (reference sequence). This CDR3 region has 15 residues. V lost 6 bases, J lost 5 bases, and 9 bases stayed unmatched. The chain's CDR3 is CASRLGGQANEKLFF. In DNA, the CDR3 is TGTGCCAGCAGGCTAGGTGGACAGGCGAATGAAAAACTGTTTTTT.

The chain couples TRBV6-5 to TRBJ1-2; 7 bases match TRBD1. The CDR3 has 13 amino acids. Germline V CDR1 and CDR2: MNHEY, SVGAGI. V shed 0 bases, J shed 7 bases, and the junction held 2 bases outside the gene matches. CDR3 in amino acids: CASSYSTGVGYTF. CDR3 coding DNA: TGTGCCAGCAGTTACTCTACAGGGGTTGGCTACACCTTC.

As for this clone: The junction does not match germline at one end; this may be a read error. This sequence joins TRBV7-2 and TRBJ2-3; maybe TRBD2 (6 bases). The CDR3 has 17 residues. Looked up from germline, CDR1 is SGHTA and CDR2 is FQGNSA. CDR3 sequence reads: CASSLVGRGASTDTQYF. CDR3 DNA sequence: TGTGCTAGCAGCTTAGTGGGGCGGGGAGCTTCCACAGATACGCAGTATTTT.

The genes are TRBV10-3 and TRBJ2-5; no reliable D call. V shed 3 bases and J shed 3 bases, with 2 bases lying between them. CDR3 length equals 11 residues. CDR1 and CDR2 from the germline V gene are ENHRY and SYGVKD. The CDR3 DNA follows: TGTGCCATCAGTGAAGAAGAGACCCAGTACTTC. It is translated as CAISEEETQYF.

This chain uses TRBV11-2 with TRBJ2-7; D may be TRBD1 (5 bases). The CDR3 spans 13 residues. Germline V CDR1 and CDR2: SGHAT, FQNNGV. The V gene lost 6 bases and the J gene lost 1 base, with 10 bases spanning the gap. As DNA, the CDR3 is TGTGCCAGCAGGCCACAGGTTTCCTACGAGCAGTACTTC. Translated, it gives CASRPQVSYEQYF.

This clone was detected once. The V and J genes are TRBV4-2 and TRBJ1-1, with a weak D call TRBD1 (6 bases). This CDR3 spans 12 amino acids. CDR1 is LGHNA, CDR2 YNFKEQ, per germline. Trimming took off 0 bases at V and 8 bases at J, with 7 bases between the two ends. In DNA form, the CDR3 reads TGTGCCAGCAGCCAAGAGAGGGGGGAAGCTTTCTTT. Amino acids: CASSQERGEAFF.